This T cell receptor beta chain was documented in a study of breast tumors, draining lymph nodes, adjacent tissues. Study findings and constraints: Tumor repertoires ranked between lymph nodes and nontumor tissue in diversity, with V and J gene preferences. Most tumor T cells seemingly derive from lymph node, then expand in tumor.

MiXCR, run by TCRdb on the multiplex PCR reads, gives a single entry per CDR3 protein. The data hold more than 250,000 distinct CDR3 sequences, with 30% observed a single time. Axillary draining lymph nodes of breast cancer patients supplied the node samples. This clonotype has ten or more counts. What it recognizes is unknown. The origin of this receptor is a female donor with breast cancer. Some clones in this sample may be carry-over from other donors' samples. Sequencing was performed on axillary lymph node tissue.

Here the CDR3 reads CASSAPGLATSYEQYF. DNA for the CDR3: TGTGCCAGTAGTGCCCCGGGACTAGCGACCTCCTACGAGCAGTACTTC. The chain recombines TRBV19 with TRBJ2-7; 10 nucleotides align to TRBD2. Germline loops: CDR1 LNHDA, CDR2 SQIVND (reference sequence). V dropped 5 bases and J dropped 0; count of bases not matched to a gene: 7. This CDR3 has 16 residues.